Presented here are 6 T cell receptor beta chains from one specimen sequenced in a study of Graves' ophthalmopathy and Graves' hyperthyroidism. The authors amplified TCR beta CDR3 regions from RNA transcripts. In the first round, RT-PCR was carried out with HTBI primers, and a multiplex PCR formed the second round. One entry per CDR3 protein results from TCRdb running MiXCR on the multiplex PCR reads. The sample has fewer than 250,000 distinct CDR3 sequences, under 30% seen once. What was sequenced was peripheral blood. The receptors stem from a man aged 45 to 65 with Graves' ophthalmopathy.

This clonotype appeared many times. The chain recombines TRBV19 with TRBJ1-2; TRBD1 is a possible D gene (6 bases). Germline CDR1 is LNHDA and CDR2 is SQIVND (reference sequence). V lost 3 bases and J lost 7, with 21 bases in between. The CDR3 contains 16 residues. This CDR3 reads CASSIPQNRGQAGYTF. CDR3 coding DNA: TGTGCCAGTAGTATCCCCCAGAACCGGGGGCAGGCTGGCTACACCTTC.

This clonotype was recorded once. CDR3 region: CAWSVTAEQYF. CDR3 in DNA: TGTGCCTGGAGTGTGACTGCCGAGCAGTACTTC. V usage is TRBV30 and J usage is TRBJ2-7; D is unresolved. The V end lost 0 bases, the J end lost 6 bases, and 6 bases lay between the germline ends. CDR1 and CDR2 (germline): GTSNPN, SVGIG (reference sequence). CDR3 length equals 11 residues.

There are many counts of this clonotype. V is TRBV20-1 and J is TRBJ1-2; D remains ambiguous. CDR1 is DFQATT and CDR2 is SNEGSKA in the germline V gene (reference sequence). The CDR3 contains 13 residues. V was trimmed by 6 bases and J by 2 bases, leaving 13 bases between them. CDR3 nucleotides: TGCAGTGCCTTGGATTACAACAACTATGGCTACACCTTC. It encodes CSALDYNNYGYTF.

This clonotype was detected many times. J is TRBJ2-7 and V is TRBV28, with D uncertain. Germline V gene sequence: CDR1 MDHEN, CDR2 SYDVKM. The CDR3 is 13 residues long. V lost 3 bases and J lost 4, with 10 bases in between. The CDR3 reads CASSFGRVYEQYF. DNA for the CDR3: TGTGCCAGCAGTTTTGGTAGGGTGTACGAGCAGTACTTC.

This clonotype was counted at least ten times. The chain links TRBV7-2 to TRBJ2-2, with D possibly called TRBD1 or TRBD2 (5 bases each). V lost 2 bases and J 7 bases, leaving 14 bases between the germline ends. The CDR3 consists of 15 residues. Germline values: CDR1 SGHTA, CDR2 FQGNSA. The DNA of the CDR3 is TGTGCCAGCAGCTTATACGGGACGAGTGGCGGGGAGCTGTTTTTT. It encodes CASSLYGTSGGELFF.

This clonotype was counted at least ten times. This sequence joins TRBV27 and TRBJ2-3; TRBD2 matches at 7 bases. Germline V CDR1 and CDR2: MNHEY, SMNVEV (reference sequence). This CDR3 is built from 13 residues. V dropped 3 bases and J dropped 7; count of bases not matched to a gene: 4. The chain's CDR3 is CASSFGRWYTQYF. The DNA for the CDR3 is TGTGCCAGCAGTTTCGGGAGGTGGTATACGCAGTATTTT.